A selection of T cell receptor beta chains follows, all from one sample in a study of molecular identifiers for immune sequencing clone quantification. One entry per CDR3 protein results from TCRdb running MiXCR on the PCR reads. The sample lists about 500,000 distinct CDR3 sequences; roughly a fifth were seen once. Input material: naive CD8+ T cells from blood, with Jurkat cell RNA spiked in. The source of these receptors is a human donor in good health. Some libraries in this study had Jurkat cell RNA spiked in. Each CDR3 is given with its conserved first and last residue. The D gene is left open where the match is weak. The listing skips clone size in some rows; elsewhere it reads once, few, many or a size class.

size	V	J	D	DNA	CDR3
-	TRBV5-6	TRBJ1-1	-	TGTGCCAGCAGCTTCTGGGGGCGCACTGAAGCTTTCTTT	CASSFWGRTEAFF
many	TRBV3-1	TRBJ2-7	-	TGTGCCAGCAGCCAAGATTGGCGGGCCGGATACGAGCAGTACTTC	CASSQDWRAGYEQYF
-	TRBV4-3	TRBJ2-4	-	TGCGCCAGCAGCCAAGGACGGCTAACCAAAAACATTCAGTACTTC	CASSQGRLTKNIQYF
-	TRBV29-1	TRBJ2-5	TRBD1	TGCAGCGTTGTGGGGACAGGGGGTGGGGAGACCCAGTACTTC	CSVVGTGGGETQYF
-	TRBV12-3/TRBV12-4	TRBJ2-1	TRBD2	TGTGCCAGCAGTTTATTAGCGGGGCCTAGTAATGAGCAGTTCTTC	CASSLLAGPSNEQFF
many	TRBV6-5	TRBJ2-5	-	TGTGCCAGCAGTCCCCTTTGGGGGTCCCAAGAGACCCAGTACTTC	CASSPLWGSQETQYF
-	TRBV20-1	TRBJ1-3	-	TGCAGTGCTAAACCGGGCAGGGTTGCTGGAAACACCATATATTTT	CSAKPGRVAGNTIYF
-	TRBV6-5	TRBJ1-1	-	TGTGCCAGCAGTCGGAATGATCACACTGAAGCTTTCTTT	CASSRNDHTEAFF
many	TRBV13	TRBJ2-5	TRBD1	TGTGCCAGCAGCTTAGAACGGACAGGGGGCCAAGAGACCCAGTACTTC	CASSLERTGGQETQYF
many	TRBV6-2/TRBV6-3	TRBJ1-5	-	TGTGCCAGCAGTTACTTGCAACAGGGCAATCAGCCCCAGCATTTT	CASSYLQQGNQPQHF
few	TRBV5-8	TRBJ1-5	-	TGTGCCAGCAGCCCTCGAGGACCTTATAGCAATCAGCCCCAGCATTTT	CASSPRGPYSNQPQHF
many	TRBV12-3/TRBV12-4	TRBJ1-5	-	TGTGCCAGCAGCCCGGGGGGGTATAGCAATCAGCCCCAGCATTTT	CASSPGGYSNQPQHF
-	TRBV6-2/TRBV6-3	TRBJ2-1	TRBD2	TGTGCCGGCAGTTACGGAGCGGGAGGGATTAGGGAGCAGTTCTTC	CAGSYGAGGIREQFF
-	TRBV7-2	TRBJ2-7	-	TGTGCCAGCAGCTTAGTGGTTAGAGGGGGGGGGATGGACGAGCAGTACTTC	CASSLVVRGGGMDEQYF
many	TRBV5-4	TRBJ2-2	-	TGTGCCAGCAGATCAGGGTCGGGCGGGGAGCTGTTTTTT	CASRSGSGGELFF
many	TRBV5-1	TRBJ2-7	-	TGCGCCAGCAGCTTGACTAATGCCTACGAGCAGTACTTC	CASSLTNAYEQYF
many	TRBV19	TRBJ2-5	-	TGTGCCAGTACCGATGGGCTAGGAATCCAAGAGACCCAGTACTTC	CASTDGLGIQETQYF
few	TRBV23-1	TRBJ1-4	-	TGCGCCAGCAGTCTATTGAGGAGAACGGCTATAAAACTGTTTTTT	CASSLLRRTAIKLFF
many	TRBV7-6	TRBJ1-5	TRBD1	TGTGCCAGCAGCTTAGTTCCAGGGGGAGGCAATCAGCCCCAGCATTTT	CASSLVPGGGNQPQHF
-	TRBV29-1	TRBJ2-1	TRBD2	TGCAGCGTTACTAGCGGGAGGGCCAATGAGCAGTTCTTC	CSVTSGRANEQFF
-	TRBV3-1	TRBJ2-3	TRBD2	TGTGCCAGCAGCCAAGATCTACTAGCGGGTTCAACAGATACGCAGTATTTT	CASSQDLLAGSTDTQYF
-	TRBV9	TRBJ2-3	TRBD2	TGTGCCAGCAGCGAGGCCCATGGACTAGCGGGAGGATCAGATACGCTGTATTTT	CASSEAHGLAGGSDTLYF
many	TRBV5-4	TRBJ2-7	TRBD1	TGTGCCAGCAGCCCATCCCGGGACAGCTACTACGAGCAGTACTTC	CASSPSRDSYYEQYF
-	TRBV7-9	TRBJ2-2	TRBD2	TGTGCCAGCAGCTCCAAGGGACTAGCGGGCCCCCACGCGGACACCGGGGAGCAGTTTTTT	CASSSKGLAGPHADTGEQFF
-	TRBV7-9	TRBJ2-1	TRBD2	TGTGCCAGCAGCCGTCCGATAGCGGGAGTGAATAATGAGCAGTTCTTC	CASSRPIAGVNNEQFF
many	TRBV24-1	TRBJ2-2	TRBD2	TGTGCCATTGAGATTACCGGGACTAGCGGGATTGGCGGGGAGCTGTTTTTT	CAIEITGTSGIGGELFF
few	TRBV6-2/TRBV6-3	TRBJ2-7	-	TGTGCCAGCAGTATCGGGGACTCGGACTGGTACGAGCAGTACTTC	CASSIGDSDWYEQYF
many	TRBV7-2	TRBJ2-1	TRBD1	TGTGCCAGCAGCCTTAAGGACAGGCCACTAAGCTCCTACAATGAGCAGTTCTTC	CASSLKDRPLSSYNEQFF
few	TRBV10-2	TRBJ2-7	-	TGCGCCAGCAGTGAGACAGCCTACGAGCAGTACTTC	CASSETAYEQYF
few	TRBV7-6	TRBJ2-1	-	TGTGCCAGCAGCTTAGGGTCAGGACAGCCCAGCAATGAGCAGTTCTTC	CASSLGSGQPSNEQFF
many	TRBV4-3	TRBJ2-7	TRBD2	TGCGCCAGCAGCCAAGATACTAGCGGGTACGAGCAGTACTTC	CASSQDTSGYEQYF
-	TRBV6-2/TRBV6-3	TRBJ2-5	-	TGTGCCAGCAGTTACTGGCAGAAGCAAGAGACCCGGTACTTC	CASSYWQKQETRYF
once	TRBV19	TRBJ2-3	-	TGTGCCAGTAGTCAGCCAGCGGCTAGCACAGATACGCAGTATTTT	CASSQPAASTDTQYF
many	TRBV5-5	TRBJ1-1	-	TGTGCCAGCAGCTTCTCCGGACACGAAGCTTTCTTT	CASSFSGHEAFF
-	TRBV27	TRBJ1-2	-	TGTGCCAGCAGTTTCCTACAGGGATCCTATGGCTACACCTTC	CASSFLQGSYGYTF
few	TRBV6-2/TRBV6-3	TRBJ2-6	-	TGTGCCAGCAGTATACCGGCGGACGGGGAGTCTGGGGCCAACGTCCTGACTTTC	CASSIPADGESGANVLTF
many	TRBV5-6	TRBJ1-1	-	TGTGCCAGCAGCTCTTTCGGGATGGAGGACCTGGCTTTCTTT	CASSSFGMEDLAFF
few	TRBV27	TRBJ1-2	-	TGTGCCAGCAGTTTACTGGGGGGCCCGTTAGCTAACTATGGCTACACCTTC	CASSLLGGPLANYGYTF
many	TRBV27	TRBJ2-4	TRBD2	TGTGCCAGCACCCCCCTCCGAGGACTAGCGGAAAACATTCAGTACTTC	CASTPLRGLAENIQYF
-	TRBV30	TRBJ2-5	TRBD2	TGTGCCTGGGGTGTTTTAGCGGGGGGACAAGAGACCCAGTACTTC	CAWGVLAGGQETQYF
-	TRBV7-6	TRBJ1-5	TRBD1	TGTGCCAGCAGCGACGGGACAGGGAGTCAGCCCCAGCATTTT	CASSDGTGSQPQHF
many	TRBV9	TRBJ1-5	-	TGTGCCAGCAGCGTAGGGAGGGTTGGACAGCCCCAGCATTTT	CASSVGRVGQPQHF
many	TRBV12-3/TRBV12-4	TRBJ2-7	TRBD2	TGTGCCAGCAGGGGACTAGCGGCTGAGTACTTC	CASRGLAAEYF
few	TRBV6-5	TRBJ2-2	-	TGTGCCAGCAGTTACCTCCGGGGCACCGGGGAGCTGTTTTTT	CASSYLRGTGELFF
few	TRBV7-9	TRBJ1-1	TRBD1	TGTGCCAGCAGCATAGGAAGGGGACAGGGGCTCGGTGAAGCTTTCTTT	CASSIGRGQGLGEAFF
many	TRBV7-9	TRBJ2-3	-	TGTGCCAGCAGGGCCCCAGGGACTTCAGATACGCAGTATTTT	CASRAPGTSDTQYF
-	TRBV28	TRBJ2-2	TRBD1	TGTGCCAGCAGCACAGACAGGGTGAACACCGGGGAGCTGTTTTTT	CASSTDRVNTGELFF
many	TRBV7-9	TRBJ2-3	-	TGTGCCAGCAGCCCCAGGACCGGGATCGGCACAGATACGCAGTATTTT	CASSPRTGIGTDTQYF
few	TRBV5-5	TRBJ1-2	-	TGTGCCAGCAGCTTCGGGGCCGCACCCTATGGCTACACCTTC	CASSFGAAPYGYTF
few	TRBV10-2	TRBJ1-1	-	TGCGCCAGCAGTGAGTTCAGGGTCATGAACACTGAAGCTTTCTTT	CASSEFRVMNTEAFF
few	TRBV5-6	TRBJ1-1	-	TGTGCCAGCAGCTTGGATTATGAAGCTTTCTTT	CASSLDYEAFF
-	TRBV28	TRBJ2-2	-	TGTGCCAGCACCGGGGAGCTGTTTTTT	CASTGELFF
many	TRBV9	TRBJ2-7	-	TGTGCCAGCAGCGCGGGACCCGAGTACGAGCAGTACTTC	CASSAGPEYEQYF
few	TRBV2	TRBJ2-3	-	TGTGCCAGCAGTGTGGGGACAACGGACGCAGATACGCAGTATTTT	CASSVGTTDADTQYF